The 19 T cell receptor beta chains below were found in one sample sequenced in a study of Graves' ophthalmopathy and Graves' hyperthyroidism. The authors amplified TCR beta CDR3 regions, and they did so from RNA transcripts for repertoire sequencing. Scientists carried out first-round RT-PCR using HTBI primers and then a second-round multiplex PCR. TCRdb recomputed calls from the multiplex PCR reads with MiXCR, one row per CDR3 protein. The sample has over a million distinct CDR3 sequences, 35% to 40% seen once. The sample comprised peripheral blood or thyroid tissue (not recorded which). The receptors originated from an adult man with Graves' hyperthyroidism.

Notes on this clonotype: A read error may account for a junction end that differs from germline. The rearrangement uses TRBV5-1 and TRBJ2-5, with 7 bases aligning to TRBD1. Germline V gives CDR1 SGHRS, CDR2 YFSETQ. The CDR3 is made up of 14 amino acids. CDR3 nucleotides: TGCGCCAGCAGCCGACAGGGACCCGATCAGCCCCAGTATTTC. This codes for CASSRQGPDQPQYF.

This clonotype was counted ten times or more. This chain uses TRBV20-1 with TRBJ1-2; the match to TRBD1 covers 8 bases. Trimming at V came to 1 base and at J to 6 bases, leaving 16 bases not matched to a gene. Germline V CDR1 and CDR2: DFQATT, SNEGSKA (reference sequence). This CDR3 is 17 amino acids long. The CDR3 bases are TGCAGTGCTAGAGTAAGGCCAGGGGGCCGTTGGGGTGATGGCTACACCTTC. Encoded protein: CSARVRPGGRWGDGYTF.

V is TRBV30 and J is TRBJ1-5, with D tentatively TRBD1 (5 bases). In germline, CDR1 is GTSNPN, CDR2 SVGIG (reference sequence). The length of the CDR3 is 14 residues. V gave up 0 bases and J gave up 6 bases, with 12 bases separating them. CDR3 nucleotides: TGTGCCTGGAGTGTCACAGGATTGGGTCAGCCCCAGCATTTT. Residues: CAWSVTGLGQPQHF. The whole variable domain, remainder taken from reference TRBV30 and TRBJ1-5, is SQTIHQWPATLVQPVGSPLSLECTVEGTSNPNLYWYRQAAGRGLQLLFYSVGIGQISSEVPQNLSASRPQDRQFILSSKKLLLSDSGFYLCAWSVTGLGQPQHFGDGTRLSIL.

This chain connects TRBV4-3 to TRBJ1-5; maybe TRBD1 (6 bases). Germline V gene data show CDR1 as LGHNA and CDR2 as YSLEER. This CDR3 region has 15 residues. The ends were cut back, 4 bases at V and 7 bases at J, with 17 bases in the middle. CDR3 bases: TGCGCCAGCAGCCCGGACAGTTGGCGTTACCAGCCCCAGCATTTT. This encodes CASSPDSWRYQPQHF.

The chain carries TRBV6-6 and TRBJ2-7; TRBD1 aligns across 8 bases. V lost 2 bases and J lost 2; bases outside the gene matches: 8. Germline V gene data show CDR1 as MNHNY and CDR2 as SVGAGI (reference sequence). The CDR3 consists of 16 residues. The CDR3 bases are TGTGCCAGCAGTTACGCCCCTTACAGGGGGACCTACGAGCAGTACTTC. Its protein is CASSYAPYRGTYEQYF.

The V and J genes are TRBV19 and TRBJ1-3; D is unclear. The V end was cut by 6 bases, the J end by 2 bases, with 14 bases between. CDR3 length: 15 amino acids. Germline V CDR1 and CDR2: LNHDA, SQIVND (reference sequence). The CDR3 coding sequence is TGTGCCAGTAGCCTCACTCCGGGAACTGGAAACACCATATATTTT. Its protein product is CASSLTPGTGNTIYF.

The chain combines TRBV6-5 with TRBJ2-5; D perhaps matches TRBD2 (5 bases). The V end lost 2 bases, the J end lost 1 base, and 11 bases lay between the germline ends. Germline V gene sequence: CDR1 MNHEY, CDR2 SVGAGI. The CDR3 is made up of 15 amino acids. The CDR3 bases are TGTGCCAGCAGTTACGGTCCGGGAAGCCAAGAGACCCAGTACTTC. This translates into CASSYGPGSQETQYF.

The chain has TRBV15 and TRBJ1-5; D gene unclear. Between the trimmed V and J ends, which lost 6 bases and 14 bases, there was a span of 20 bases. CDR3 size: 13 residues. Germline lookup yields CDR1 LNHNV and CDR2 YYDKDF (reference sequence). CDR3 amino acids: CATRGSDLSYEHF. The CDR3 coding sequence is TGTGCCACCAGAGGGTCGGACTTGAGCTACGAGCATTTT.

This clonotype showed up many times. Written as DNA, the CDR3 is TGTGCCACCAGCACCGGCCCCCGGGACACTGAAGCTTTCTTT. Its protein is CATSTGPRDTEAFF. The chain uses TRBV15 and TRBJ1-1, with unresolved D. The CDR3 consists of 14 residues. The ends were cut back, 4 bases at V and 3 bases at J, with 12 bases in the middle. CDR1 and CDR2 from the germline V gene are LNHNV and YYDKDF (reference sequence).

This chain links TRBV7-9 with TRBJ2-7, with 8 nucleotides matching TRBD1. The CDR3 loop spans 17 amino acids. Germline V gene sequence: CDR1 SEHNR, CDR2 FQNEAQ (reference sequence). Unmatched junction bases numbered 11, after V lost 1 base and J lost 3 bases. The CDR3 region is CASSLEVAGTGFYEQYF. DNA for the CDR3: TGTGCCAGCAGCTTAGAGGTCGCCGGGACAGGTTTCTACGAGCAGTACTTC. Looking up the rest from reference TRBV7-9 and TRBJ2-7 gives the full variable domain: DTGVSQNPRHKITKRGQNVTFRCDPISEHNRLYWYRQTLGQGPEFLTYFQNEAQLEKSRLLSDRFSAERPKGSFSTLEIQRTEQGDSAMYLCASSLEVAGTGFYEQYFGPGTRLTVT.

V is TRBV5-4 and J is TRBJ2-7; 8 bases are shared with TRBD1. The V and J ends lost 2 bases and 0 bases, in that order; junction bases with no gene match: 7. CDR1 is SGHNT, CDR2 YYREEE, per germline (reference sequence). The CDR3 is 16 residues long. CDR3 bases: TGTGCCAGCAGCTTTCGAGGGGACAGGCGCTCCTACGAGCAGTACTTC. Translated: CASSFRGDRRSYEQYF. Together with reference TRBV5-4 and TRBJ2-7, the CDR3 gives the full variable domain: ETGVTQSPTHLIKTRGQQVTLRCSSQSGHNTVSWYQQALGQGPQFIFQYYREEENGRGNFPPRFSGLQFPNYSSELNVNALELDDSALYLCASSFRGDRRSYEQYFGPGTRLTVT.

The CDR3 DNA follows: TGCAGTGCTAGAGATCAGGGGTGGTACAATGAGCAGTTCTTC. This gives the protein CSARDQGWYNEQFF. V and J are TRBV20-1 and TRBJ2-1; D possibly corresponds to TRBD1 (6 bases). Trimming removed 0 bases at V and 4 bases at J, with 10 bases between. The CDR3 is 14 amino acids. Germline lookup yields CDR1 DFQATT and CDR2 SNEGSKA (reference sequence).

The chain has TRBV20-1 and TRBJ2-7; 7 nucleotides match TRBD2. Unmatched junction bases numbered 5, after V lost 3 bases and J lost 6 bases. The CDR3 spans 12 residues. Germline V gene sequence: CDR1 DFQATT, CDR2 SNEGSKA (reference sequence). The CDR3 region is CSARKGGGEQYF. The DNA for the CDR3 is TGCAGTGCTAGGAAGGGCGGGGGCGAGCAGTACTTC.

This clonotype was observed at least ten times. The J gene is TRBJ1-5, the V gene TRBV2, with TRBD1 matching over 8 bases. The length of the CDR3 is 15 residues. CDR1 and CDR2 (germline): SNHLY, FYNNEI. V gave up 6 bases and J gave up 6 bases; unmatched junction bases: 10. This CDR3 reads CASSTGGASGQPQHF. The DNA of the CDR3 is TGTGCCAGCAGCACAGGGGGGGCGTCAGGTCAGCCCCAGCATTTT.

As for this clonotype: This likely comes from a read error, as the CDR3 has no conserved phenylalanine or tryptophan at its end. The V and J genes are TRBV7-2 and TRBJ1-1, with 9 positions matching TRBD1. Unmatched junction bases numbered 6, after V lost 5 bases and J lost 2 bases. Germline CDR1 and CDR2: SGHTA and FQGNSA. The CDR3 spans 15 residues. CDR3 DNA: TGTGCCAGCAGCCCGGGACAGGGATCTAACACTGAAGCTTTCCTT. This gives the protein CASSPGQGSNTEAFL.

This clonotype appeared many times. The chain couples TRBV12-3 or TRBV12-4 to TRBJ2-5, with no clear D. Trimming removed 4 bases at V and 5 bases at J, with 8 bases between. The CDR3 spans 12 residues. The CDR3: CASSYTVETQYF. Written as DNA, the CDR3 is TGTGCCAGCAGTTATACTGTGGAGACCCAGTACTTC.

This clonotype occurred many times. V is TRBV6-1 and J is TRBJ2-5; D is ambiguous. Trimming took off 6 bases at V and 5 bases at J, with 10 bases between the two ends. This CDR3 has 12 amino acids. Per germline, CDR1 MNHNS and CDR2 SASEGT. CDR3 DNA sequence: TGTGCCAGCAGGTCCCGATCTGAGACCCAGTACTTC. Protein: CASRSRSETQYF.

V gene TRBV24-1 combines with J gene TRBJ2-7, with D perhaps matching TRBD1 or TRBD2 (5 bases each). Germline CDR1 is KGHDR and CDR2 is SFDVKD. This CDR3 comprises 16 residues. The V end lost 11 bases, the J end lost 2 bases, and 24 bases lay between the germline ends. The CDR3 here is CASQPRGAGRAYEQYF. As DNA, the CDR3 is TGTGCCAGTCAACCCCGAGGGGCGGGCCGCGCCTACGAGCAGTACTTC.

This clonotype was picked up many times. The CDR3 loop reads CASSLASRQRGNTIYF. The CDR3, as DNA: TGTGCCAGCAGCTTAGCTTCCCGCCAACGTGGAAACACCATATATTTT. The chain employs TRBV7-8 and TRBJ1-3; D remains ambiguous. The CDR3 length is 16 residues. V was trimmed by 0 bases and J by 3 bases, leaving 12 bases between them. CDR1 and CDR2 (germline): SGHVS, FQNEAQ.